This TCR beta chain was observed in a study of blood T cell repertoires in COVID-19. Study-level information: The United States, Italy and Spain were the sources of the acute and convalescent COVID-19 samples.

The germline CDR1 and CDR2 sequences are SGHAT and FQNNGV. The V segment lost 1 base and the J segment 1 base; nucleotides outside the gene matches: 3. This CDR3 is 16 amino acids long. Methods used by the authors: Researchers report that nucleated cell counts were estimated from reference gene primer amplification. Sequencing was performed with immunoSEQ multiplex PCR; in TCRdb, only in-frame clones are kept and a portion is missing. V and J calls and clone size are copied from that table; D and trimming were computed from the DNA. This sample carries over 250,000 clones, 75% to 90% of them seen once, and the ten largest clones take 11%. This clone was seen a few times.

This rearrangement joins TRBV11-2 to TRBJ2-5, with 10 bases lining up with TRBD2. The source material was peripheral blood. This receptor was obtained from a woman between 65 and 79 years old with acute or convalescent COVID-19. In nucleotides, the CDR3 is TGTGCCAGCAGCTTAGGGCCTAGCGGGGGCCAAGAGACCCAGTACTTC. Its translation: CASSLGPSGGQETQYF.